Listed below are T cell receptor beta chains from one sample, sequenced in a study of OX40 agonist ivuxolimab in advanced cancers. Method: immunoSEQ multiplex PCR; TCRdb's copy keeps in-frame clones and lacks some. The repertoire holds about 81,000 clones, about 93% seen once, with 13% to 15% in the top ten. The sample consisted of CD4+ or CD8+ T cells sorted from blood, taken in a trial of the OX40 agonist ivuxolimab. All receptors derive from an adult with an advanced solid tumor such as melanoma, head and neck, liver or kidney cancer. CDR3s include the opening cysteine and the closing phenylalanine or tryptophan. D genes are given only for firm matches. A clone size is listed for some rows: how often the clone was seen (once, few, many), or a class if it is expanded.

J gene: TRBJ2-2
clone size: -
D gene: TRBD2
V gene: TRBV30
CDR3 DNA: TGTGCCTGGAGTCTCGGGACTACCGGGAGAAACACCGGGGAGCTGTTTTTT
CDR3 protein: CAWSLGTTGRNTGELFF

J gene: TRBJ2-1
clone size: -
D gene: TRBD1
V gene: TRBV7-3
CDR3 DNA: TGTGCCAGCAGCTTAGGACAGGGCACGGATGAGCAGTTCTTC
CDR3 protein: CASSLGQGTDEQFF

J gene: TRBJ2-1
clone size: -
D gene: -
V gene: TRBV6-5
CDR3 DNA: TGTGCCAGCAGTTACGGTGCAGGGGCCCTTAATGAGCAGTTCTTC
CDR3 protein: CASSYGAGALNEQFF

J gene: TRBJ2-1
clone size: -
D gene: -
V gene: TRBV6-1
CDR3 DNA: TGTGCCAGCAGTTCCGGGCCCAACCCGTGGAATGAGCAGTTCTTC
CDR3 protein: CASSSGPNPWNEQFF

J gene: TRBJ1-5
clone size: -
D gene: TRBD1
V gene: TRBV2
CDR3 DNA: TGTGCCAGCAGAGTAGGGACAGGGCTTGGTCAGCCCCAGCATTTT
CDR3 protein: CASRVGTGLGQPQHF

J gene: TRBJ1-2
clone size: -
D gene: -
V gene: TRBV6-5
CDR3 DNA: TGTGCCAGCACCCGGGGGGGAGGGGGCTACACCTTC
CDR3 protein: CASTRGGGGYTF

J gene: TRBJ1-1
clone size: -
D gene: -
V gene: TRBV6-6
CDR3 DNA: TGTGCCAGCAGTTATTCGGGTACGGACACTGAAGCTTTCTTT
CDR3 protein: CASSYSGTDTEAFF

J gene: TRBJ1-4
clone size: -
D gene: -
V gene: TRBV15
CDR3 DNA: TGTGCCACCAGCAGAGGTGGGGACGGGGAAAAACTGTTTTTT
CDR3 protein: CATSRGGDGEKLFF

J gene: TRBJ1-3
clone size: -
D gene: -
V gene: TRBV27
CDR3 DNA: TGTGCCAGCAGCCCCGAGAGAGGTACGGGAAACACCATATATTTT
CDR3 protein: CASSPERGTGNTIYF

J gene: TRBJ1-1
clone size: -
D gene: TRBD1
V gene: TRBV4-2
CDR3 DNA: TGTGCCAGCAGCCAGAGAGTTGACAGGGGGCTCGGCAACACTGAAGCTTTCTTT
CDR3 protein: CASSQRVDRGLGNTEAFF

J gene: TRBJ2-7
clone size: -
D gene: -
V gene: TRBV4-3
CDR3 DNA: TGCGCCAGCAGCCAAGGACCCCAATACGAGCAGTACTTC
CDR3 protein: CASSQGPQYEQYF

J gene: TRBJ1-1
clone size: -
D gene: -
V gene: TRBV7-9
CDR3 DNA: TGTGCCAGCAGCTCGCAACAGGGTAGGGGCACTGAAGCTTTCTTT
CDR3 protein: CASSSQQGRGTEAFF

J gene: TRBJ1-1
clone size: -
D gene: -
V gene: TRBV5-1
CDR3 DNA: TGCGCCAGCAGCTGGACAGACATGAACACTGAAGCTTTCTTT
CDR3 protein: CASSWTDMNTEAFF

J gene: TRBJ1-2
clone size: -
D gene: TRBD1
V gene: TRBV4-3
CDR3 DNA: TGCGCCAGCAGCCAGGATAGGACAGGGGGATCCTATGGCTACACCTTC
CDR3 protein: CASSQDRTGGSYGYTF

J gene: TRBJ2-7
clone size: -
D gene: -
V gene: TRBV5-8
CDR3 DNA: TGTGCCAGCAGACAATCCTACGAGCAGTACTTC
CDR3 protein: CASRQSYEQYF

J gene: TRBJ1-4
clone size: -
D gene: -
V gene: TRBV27
CDR3 DNA: TGTGCCAGCAGTTTATCGTTGGGGGCGCTTAATGAAAAACTGTTTTTT
CDR3 protein: CASSLSLGALNEKLFF

J gene: TRBJ2-7
clone size: -
D gene: TRBD1
V gene: TRBV2
CDR3 DNA: TGTGCCAGCATCCGGGGTAGACAGGGACCCTACGAGCAGTACTTC
CDR3 protein: CASIRGRQGPYEQYF

J gene: TRBJ2-2
clone size: -
D gene: -
V gene: TRBV7-9
CDR3 DNA: TGTGCCAGCAGCCCCCTCGAGGCAGGGGACACCGGGGAGCTGTTTTTT
CDR3 protein: CASSPLEAGDTGELFF

J gene: TRBJ2-7
clone size: once
D gene: -
V gene: TRBV4-1
CDR3 DNA: TGCGCCAGCAGCCAAGAGGGGAATCCCTACGAGCAGTACTTC
CDR3 protein: CASSQEGNPYEQYF

J gene: TRBJ2-7
clone size: -
D gene: -
V gene: TRBV27
CDR3 DNA: TGTGCCAGCAGTTTATCGATCGGGCAGGGGGGCGAGCAGTACTTC
CDR3 protein: CASSLSIGQGGEQYF

J gene: TRBJ1-1
clone size: -
D gene: -
V gene: TRBV4-3
CDR3 DNA: TGCGCCAGCAGCCCCGAAATCAGAGGGGGTGATAACACTGAAGCTTTCTTT
CDR3 protein: CASSPEIRGGDNTEAFF

J gene: TRBJ2-7
clone size: -
D gene: -
V gene: TRBV7-9
CDR3 DNA: TGTGCCAGCAGCTTGCGTCAGGGAAACTACGAGCAGTACTTC
CDR3 protein: CASSLRQGNYEQYF

J gene: TRBJ2-5
clone size: -
D gene: -
V gene: TRBV28
CDR3 DNA: TGTGCCAGCAGGACACAGGGCCGTAGCCAAGAGACCCAGTACTTC
CDR3 protein: CASRTQGRSQETQYF

J gene: TRBJ2-1
clone size: -
D gene: TRBD2
V gene: TRBV9
CDR3 DNA: TGTGCCTCGACCCGGGCTAGCGGGGGGGTAGGTGTCAATGAGCAGTTCTTC
CDR3 protein: CASTRASGGVGVNEQFF